The clone carrying this T cell receptor beta chain was detected a few times. Its antigen remains unknown. The sample comes from a study of blood T cells in healthy people across ages. The authors ran a second PCR of about 7 to 12 cycles using a sample-barcoded 5' primer and a J-beta primer mix. All cDNA molecules were each tagged by a template-switch adaptor with 12 random nucleotides. Each CDR3 protein is one row after TCRdb ran MiXCR on the 5' RACE reads. The sample has around 1.5 million distinct CDR3 sequences, roughly 45% seen once. Points from the study as a whole: In older individuals, TCR beta diversity per million T cells was lower, falling roughly linearly with age. Compared with aged donors, long-lived donors showed fewer expanded clones, suggesting selection.

The CDR3 covers 16 residues. Losses at the gene ends were 6 bases for V and 2 bases for J; bases not matched to a gene: 14. Per the germline V gene, CDR1 is DFQATT and CDR2 is SNEGSKA (reference sequence). The chain links TRBV20-1 to TRBJ2-7; 9 bases line up with TRBD1. The sample was blood. This clonotype was obtained from a woman between 18 and 29 years old in good health. The CDR3 is CSALKPGTGRPYEQYF. The CDR3 DNA sequence: TGCAGTGCCCTAAAACCCGGGACAGGGAGACCCTACGAGCAGTACTTC.